Listed below are T cell receptor beta chains from one sample, sequenced in a study of early T cells in non-severe SARS-CoV-2 infection. One entry per CDR3 protein, called by TCRdb with MiXCR from the 5' RACE reads. The repertoire has some 29,000 distinct CDR3 sequences, approximately 5.4% of them found once; the top ten carry 10% to 14%. The sequenced sample was whole blood. These TCRs come from an adult who was a healthcare worker with PCR-confirmed SARS-CoV-2 infection or an uninfected control (not recorded which). Both conserved end residues are part of each CDR3. D genes are given only for firm matches. Not every row has a clone size; where given, it reads once, few, many or a size class.

j_call: TRBJ2-3; d_call: TRBD2; v_call: TRBV29-1; clone_size: many; cdr3_aa: CSVGTLAGGSTDTQYF; cdr3_nt: TGCAGCGTTGGGACCCTAGCGGGAGGGAGCACAGATACGCAGTATTTT
j_call: TRBJ2-7; d_call: TRBD2; v_call: TRBV2; clone_size: many; cdr3_aa: CASSVVSGRAGYEQYF; cdr3_nt: TGTGCCAGCAGTGTGGTTAGCGGGAGGGCCGGCTACGAGCAGTACTTC
j_call: TRBJ2-1; d_call: NA; v_call: TRBV11-2; clone_size: many; cdr3_aa: CASSSVGLSYNEQFF; cdr3_nt: TGTGCCAGCAGCTCGGTCGGCCTGTCCTACAATGAGCAGTTCTTC
j_call: TRBJ1-4; d_call: NA; v_call: TRBV29-1; clone_size: many; cdr3_aa: CSVAAGVGEKLFF; cdr3_nt: TGCAGCGTTGCGGCAGGGGTTGGGGAAAAACTGTTTTTT
j_call: TRBJ1-5; d_call: NA; v_call: TRBV6-5; clone_size: NA; cdr3_aa: CASSYSGGNQPQHF; cdr3_nt: TGTGCCAGCAGTTACTCAGGAGGCAATCAGCCCCAGCATTTT
j_call: TRBJ2-3; d_call: TRBD2; v_call: TRBV7-8; clone_size: many; cdr3_aa: CASSLVSGSKADTQYF; cdr3_nt: TGTGCCAGCAGCTTAGTTAGCGGGAGCAAGGCAGATACGCAGTATTTT
j_call: TRBJ1-2; d_call: TRBD1; v_call: TRBV18; clone_size: many; cdr3_aa: CASSPGQSNYGYTF; cdr3_nt: TGTGCCAGCTCACCGGGACAGAGTAACTATGGCTACACCTTC
j_call: TRBJ2-1; d_call: NA; v_call: TRBV6-5; clone_size: many; cdr3_aa: CASSSGTRRQFF; cdr3_nt: TGTGCCAGCAGTTCCGGGACCCGGAGGCAGTTCTTC
j_call: TRBJ2-2; d_call: NA; v_call: TRBV5-1; clone_size: NA; cdr3_aa: CASSDSANTGELFF; cdr3_nt: TGCGCCAGCAGCGACAGCGCGAACACCGGGGAGCTGTTTTTT
j_call: TRBJ1-2; d_call: NA; v_call: TRBV4-1; clone_size: few; cdr3_aa: CASSHHLTGMRKDGYTF; cdr3_nt: TGCGCCAGCAGCCACCACCTTACAGGGATGCGAAAGGATGGCTACACCTTC
j_call: TRBJ2-1; d_call: TRBD2; v_call: TRBV20-1; clone_size: many; cdr3_aa: CSARAGTSGGNEQFF; cdr3_nt: TGCAGTGCTAGAGCTGGGACTAGCGGGGGCAATGAGCAGTTCTTC
j_call: TRBJ2-4; d_call: NA; v_call: TRBV21-1; clone_size: few; cdr3_aa: CASFGGIEAKNIQYF; cdr3_nt: TGTGCCAGCTTTGGGGGGATCGAGGCCAAAAACATTCAGTACTTC
j_call: TRBJ1-2; d_call: NA; v_call: TRBV4-3; clone_size: many; cdr3_aa: CASSQVVNYGYTF; cdr3_nt: TGCGCCAGCAGCCAAGTGGTTAACTATGGCTACACCTTC